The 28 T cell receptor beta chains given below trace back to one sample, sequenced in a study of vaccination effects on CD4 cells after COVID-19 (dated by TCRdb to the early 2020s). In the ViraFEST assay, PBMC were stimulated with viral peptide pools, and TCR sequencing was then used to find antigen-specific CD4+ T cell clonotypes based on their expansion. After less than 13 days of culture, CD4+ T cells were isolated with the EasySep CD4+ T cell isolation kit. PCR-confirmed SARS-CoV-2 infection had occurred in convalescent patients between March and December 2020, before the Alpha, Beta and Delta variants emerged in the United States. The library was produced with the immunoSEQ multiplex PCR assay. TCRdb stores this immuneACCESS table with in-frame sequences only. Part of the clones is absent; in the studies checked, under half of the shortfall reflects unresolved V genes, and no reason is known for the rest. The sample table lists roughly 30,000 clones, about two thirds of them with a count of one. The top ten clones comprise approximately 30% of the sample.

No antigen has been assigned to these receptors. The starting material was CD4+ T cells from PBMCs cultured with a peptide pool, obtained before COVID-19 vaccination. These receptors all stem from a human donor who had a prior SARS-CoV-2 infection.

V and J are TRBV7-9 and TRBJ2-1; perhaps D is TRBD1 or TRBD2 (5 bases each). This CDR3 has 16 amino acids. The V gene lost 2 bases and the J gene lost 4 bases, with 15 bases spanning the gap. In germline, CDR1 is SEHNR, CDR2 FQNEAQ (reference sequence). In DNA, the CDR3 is TGTGCCAGCAGCTTAAATTCCGGGGCGACATACAATGAGCAGTTCTTC. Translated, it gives CASSLNSGATYNEQFF.

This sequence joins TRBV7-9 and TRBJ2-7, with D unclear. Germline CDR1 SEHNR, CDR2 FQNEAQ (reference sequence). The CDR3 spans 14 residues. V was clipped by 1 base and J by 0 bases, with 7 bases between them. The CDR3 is CASSLGAASYEQYF. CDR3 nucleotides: TGTGCCAGCAGCTTAGGGGCGGCCTCCTACGAGCAGTACTTC.

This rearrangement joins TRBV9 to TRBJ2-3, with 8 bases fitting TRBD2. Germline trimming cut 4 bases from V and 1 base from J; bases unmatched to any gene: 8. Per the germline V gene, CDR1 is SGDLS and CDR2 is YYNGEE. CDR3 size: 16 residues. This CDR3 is CASSHKWRGGTDTQYF. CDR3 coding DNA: TGTGCCAGCAGCCATAAGTGGCGGGGGGGCACAGATACGCAGTATTTT.

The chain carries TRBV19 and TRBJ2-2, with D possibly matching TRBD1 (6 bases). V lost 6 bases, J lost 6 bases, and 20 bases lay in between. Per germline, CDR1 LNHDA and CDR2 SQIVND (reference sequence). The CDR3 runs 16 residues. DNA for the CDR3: TGTGCCAGTAGCCATGGGCGGACAGCCGGCGCCGGGGAGCTGTTTTTT. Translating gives CASSHGRTAGAGELFF. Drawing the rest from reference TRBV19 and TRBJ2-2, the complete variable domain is DGGITQSPKYLFRKEGQNVTLSCEQNLNHDAMYWYRQDPGQGLRLIYYSQIVNDFQKGDIAEGYSVSREKKESFPLTVTSAQKNPTAFYLCASSHGRTAGAGELFFGEGSRLTVL.

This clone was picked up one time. CDR3 sequence (DNA): TGTGCCAGCAGCTGGGGACAGGGACATGGATCCGTGTTCACAGATACGCAGTATTTT. Encoded protein: CASSWGQGHGSVFTDTQYF. The chain is built from TRBV6-6 and TRBJ2-3; 9 bases line up with TRBD1. Germline V gives CDR1 MNHNY, CDR2 SVGAGI (reference sequence). The CDR3 length is 19 residues. After removal of 6 bases from V and 2 bases from J, the junction contained 18 bases not matched to a gene.

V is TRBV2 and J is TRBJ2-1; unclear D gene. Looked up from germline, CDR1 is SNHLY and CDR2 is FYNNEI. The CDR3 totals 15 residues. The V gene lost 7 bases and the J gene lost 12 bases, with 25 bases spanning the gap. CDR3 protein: CASTTVPGHFLGQFF. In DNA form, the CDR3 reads TGTGCCAGCACTACGGTCCCTGGCCACTTCCTTGGGCAGTTCTTC.

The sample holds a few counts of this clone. The CDR3 sequence: CASSVAPNRDQPQHF. In DNA form, the CDR3 reads TGTGCCAGCAGCGTAGCCCCTAACCGGGATCAGCCCCAGCATTTT. The chain couples TRBV9 to TRBJ1-5; D is uncertain. CDR1 is SGDLS and CDR2 is YYNGEE in the germline V gene. CDR3 length equals 15 residues. Between the trimmed V and J ends, which lost 0 bases and 5 bases, there was a span of 12 bases.

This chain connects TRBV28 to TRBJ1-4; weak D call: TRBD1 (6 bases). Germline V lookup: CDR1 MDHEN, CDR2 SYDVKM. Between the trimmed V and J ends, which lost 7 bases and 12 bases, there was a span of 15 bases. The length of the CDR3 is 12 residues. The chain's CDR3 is CASTRSGVELFF. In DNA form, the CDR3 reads TGTGCCAGCACCCGGTCAGGGGTAGAACTGTTTTTT. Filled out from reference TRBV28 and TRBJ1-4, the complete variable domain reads DVKVTQSSRYLVKRTGEKVFLECVQDMDHENMFWYRQDPGLGLRLIYFSYDVKMKEKGDIPEGYSVSREKKERFSLILESASTNQTSMYLCASTRSGVELFFGSGTQLSVL.

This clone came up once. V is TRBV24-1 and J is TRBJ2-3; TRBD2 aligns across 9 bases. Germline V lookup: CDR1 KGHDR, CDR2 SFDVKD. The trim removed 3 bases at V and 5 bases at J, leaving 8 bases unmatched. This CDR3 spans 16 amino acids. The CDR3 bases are TGTGCCACCAGTGATCCGGCGGGAGGGCTCGTAGATACGCAGTATTTT. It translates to CATSDPAGGLVDTQYF.

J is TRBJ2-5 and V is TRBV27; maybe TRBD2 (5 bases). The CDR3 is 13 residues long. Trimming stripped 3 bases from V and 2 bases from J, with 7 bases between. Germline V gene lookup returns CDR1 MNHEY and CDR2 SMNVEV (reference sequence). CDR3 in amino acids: CASSLRTQETQYF. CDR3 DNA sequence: TGTGCCAGCAGTTTGAGGACTCAAGAGACCCAGTACTTC.

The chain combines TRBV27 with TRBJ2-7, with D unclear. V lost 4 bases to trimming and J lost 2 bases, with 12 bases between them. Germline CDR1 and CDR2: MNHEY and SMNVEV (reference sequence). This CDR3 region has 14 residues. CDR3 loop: CASSYGTEPYEQYF. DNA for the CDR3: TGTGCCAGCAGTTACGGTACGGAACCCTACGAGCAGTACTTC.

Here the CDR3 reads CASKGLAGGYTGELFF. CDR3 DNA sequence: TGTGCCAGCAAGGGACTAGCGGGTGGATACACCGGGGAGCTGTTTTTT. The rearrangement uses TRBV2 and TRBJ2-2; 12 positions agree with TRBD2. Germline V gives CDR1 SNHLY, CDR2 FYNNEI. The CDR3 totals 16 residues. V shed 7 bases, J shed 3 bases, and the junction held 6 bases outside the gene matches. The full variable domain, its missing parts supplied by reference TRBV2 and TRBJ2-2, is EPEVTQTPSHQVTQMGQEVILRCVPISNHLYFYWYRQILGQKVEFLVSFYNNEISEKSEIFDDQFSVERPDGSNFTLKIRSTKLEDSAMYFCASKGLAGGYTGELFFGEGSRLTVL.

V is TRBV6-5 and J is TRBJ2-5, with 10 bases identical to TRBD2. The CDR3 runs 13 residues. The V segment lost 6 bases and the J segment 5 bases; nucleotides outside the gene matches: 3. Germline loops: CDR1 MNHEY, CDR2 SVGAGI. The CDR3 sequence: CASRLAGVETQYF. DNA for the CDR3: TGTGCCAGCAGGCTAGCGGGAGTCGAGACCCAGTACTTC.

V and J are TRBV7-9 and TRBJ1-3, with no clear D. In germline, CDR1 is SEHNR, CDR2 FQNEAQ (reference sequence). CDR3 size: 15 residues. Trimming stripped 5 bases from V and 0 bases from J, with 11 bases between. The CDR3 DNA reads TGTGCCAGCAGCGGAAGACTTTACTCTGGAAACACCATATATTTT. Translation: CASSGRLYSGNTIYF.

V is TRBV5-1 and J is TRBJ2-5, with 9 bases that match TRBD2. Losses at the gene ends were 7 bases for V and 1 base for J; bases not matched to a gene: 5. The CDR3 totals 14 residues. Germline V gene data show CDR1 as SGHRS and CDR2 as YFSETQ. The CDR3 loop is CASSASGVQETQYF. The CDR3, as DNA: TGCGCCAGCTCGGCTAGCGGGGTCCAAGAGACCCAGTACTTC.

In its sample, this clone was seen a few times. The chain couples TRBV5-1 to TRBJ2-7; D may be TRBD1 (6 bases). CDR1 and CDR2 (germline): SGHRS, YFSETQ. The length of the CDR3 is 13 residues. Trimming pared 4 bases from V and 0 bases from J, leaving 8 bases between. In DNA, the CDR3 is TGCGCCAGCAGCATGGACAGCTCCTACGAGCAGTACTTC. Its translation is CASSMDSSYEQYF.

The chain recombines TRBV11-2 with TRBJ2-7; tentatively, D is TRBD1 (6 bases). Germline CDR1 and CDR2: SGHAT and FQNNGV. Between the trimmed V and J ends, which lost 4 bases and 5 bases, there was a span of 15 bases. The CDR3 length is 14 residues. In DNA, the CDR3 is TGTGCCAGCAGCTCCCCCGCCAGGGGCCACGAGCAGTACTTC. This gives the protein CASSSPARGHEQYF.

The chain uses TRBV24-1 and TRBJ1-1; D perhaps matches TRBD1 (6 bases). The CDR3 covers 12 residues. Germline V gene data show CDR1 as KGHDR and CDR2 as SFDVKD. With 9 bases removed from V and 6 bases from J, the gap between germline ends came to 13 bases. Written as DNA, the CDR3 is TGTGCCACCCAGGGGCGTGGTGCTGAAGCTTTCTTT. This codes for CATQGRGAEAFF.

CDR3 region: CASIEAKRGGRETQYF. DNA for the CDR3: TGTGCCAGCATCGAGGCCAAGCGGGGGGGCCGAGAGACCCAGTACTTC. The chain employs TRBV6-4 and TRBJ2-5; the match to TRBD2 covers 10 bases. The CDR3 length is 16 residues. Germline V CDR1 and CDR2: MRHNA, SNTAGT. The V segment lost 7 bases and the J segment 4 bases; nucleotides outside the gene matches: 12.

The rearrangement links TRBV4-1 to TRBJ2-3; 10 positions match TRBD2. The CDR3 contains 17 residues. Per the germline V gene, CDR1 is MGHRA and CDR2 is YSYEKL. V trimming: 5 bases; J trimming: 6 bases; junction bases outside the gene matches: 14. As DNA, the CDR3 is TGCGCCAGCAGCTCCCTCTTTTTAAAGACTAGCGGGGATACGCAGTATTTT. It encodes CASSSLFLKTSGDTQYF.

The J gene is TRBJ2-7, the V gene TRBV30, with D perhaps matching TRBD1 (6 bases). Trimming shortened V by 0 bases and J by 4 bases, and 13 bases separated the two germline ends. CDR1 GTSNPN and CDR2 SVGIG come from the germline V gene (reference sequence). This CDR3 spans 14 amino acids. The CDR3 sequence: CAWSVAGEYYEQYF. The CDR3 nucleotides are TGTGCCTGGAGTGTAGCAGGGGAATATTACGAGCAGTACTTC.

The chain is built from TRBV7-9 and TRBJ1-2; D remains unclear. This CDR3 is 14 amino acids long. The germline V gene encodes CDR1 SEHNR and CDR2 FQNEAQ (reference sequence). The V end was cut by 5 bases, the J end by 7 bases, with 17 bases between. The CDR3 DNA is TGTGCCAGCAGCCAATACGCCGGTGGCTCTGGCTACACCTTC. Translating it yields CASSQYAGGSGYTF.

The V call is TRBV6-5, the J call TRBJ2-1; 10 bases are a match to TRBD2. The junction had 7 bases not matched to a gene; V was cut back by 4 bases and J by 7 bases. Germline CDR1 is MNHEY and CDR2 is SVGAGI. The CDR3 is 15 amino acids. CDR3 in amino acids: CASSFQAGGPNEQFF. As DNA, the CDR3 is TGTGCCAGCAGTTTCCAAGCGGGGGGGCCGAATGAGCAGTTCTTC.

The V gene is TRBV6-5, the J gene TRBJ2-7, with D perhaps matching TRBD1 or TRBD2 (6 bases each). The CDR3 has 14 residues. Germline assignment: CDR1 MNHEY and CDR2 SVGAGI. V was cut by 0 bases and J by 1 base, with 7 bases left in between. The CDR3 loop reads CASSYSGGSYEQYF. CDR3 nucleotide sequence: TGTGCCAGCAGTTACTCAGGGGGGTCCTACGAGCAGTACTTC.

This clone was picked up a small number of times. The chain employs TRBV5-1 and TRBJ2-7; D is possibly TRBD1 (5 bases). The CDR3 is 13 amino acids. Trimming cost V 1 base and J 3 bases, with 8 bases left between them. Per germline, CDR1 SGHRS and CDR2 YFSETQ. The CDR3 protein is CASSLQGLYEQYF. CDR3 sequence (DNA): TGCGCCAGCAGCTTGCAGGGTCTCTACGAGCAGTACTTC.

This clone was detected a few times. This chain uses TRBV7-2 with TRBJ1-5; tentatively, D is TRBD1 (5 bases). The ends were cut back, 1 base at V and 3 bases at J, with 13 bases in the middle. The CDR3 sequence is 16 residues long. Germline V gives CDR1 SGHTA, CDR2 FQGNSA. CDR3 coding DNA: TGTGCCAGCAGCTTAGGAACAGGACGATACAATCAGCCCCAGCATTTT. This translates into CASSLGTGRYNQPQHF.

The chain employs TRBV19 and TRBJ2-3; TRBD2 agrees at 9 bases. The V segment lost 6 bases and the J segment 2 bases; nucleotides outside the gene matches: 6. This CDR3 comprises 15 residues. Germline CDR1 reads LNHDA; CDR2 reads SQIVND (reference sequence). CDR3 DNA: TGTGCCAGTAGATCCCCGGGACTAGCCACAGATACGCAGTATTTT. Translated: CASRSPGLATDTQYF.

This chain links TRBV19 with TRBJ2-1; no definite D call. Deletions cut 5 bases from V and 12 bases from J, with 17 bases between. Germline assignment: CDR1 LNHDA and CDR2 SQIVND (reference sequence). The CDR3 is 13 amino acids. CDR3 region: CASSVSSETMQFF. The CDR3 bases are TGTGCCAGTAGTGTTTCTTCTGAGACAATGCAGTTCTTC.